The 30 T cell receptor beta chains below all came from one sample that was sequenced in a study of T cell responses to AZD1222 COVID-19 vaccine. Assay: immunoSEQ multiplex PCR; the TCRdb copy retains only in-frame clones and omits some. The sample contains 150,000 to 200,000 clones, around 92% of which appear only once. Sequenced material: peripheral blood, taken on day 0 of AZD1222 vaccination. The receptors derive from an adult in good health.

This clone was counted a single time. This rearrangement joins TRBV30 to TRBJ2-6; D is possibly TRBD1 or TRBD2 (6 bases each). CDR1 is GTSNPN and CDR2 is SVGIG in the germline V gene (reference sequence). This CDR3 spans 16 amino acids. Trimming stripped 3 bases from V and 3 bases from J, with 15 bases between. CDR3 in amino acids: CAWRGGGPGGANVLTF. CDR3 sequence (DNA): TGTGCCTGGAGAGGAGGGGGACCTGGTGGGGCCAACGTCCTGACTTTC.

V usage is TRBV25-1 and J usage is TRBJ2-7; possibly TRBD1 for D (6 bases). There are 13 residues in the CDR3. Trimming removed 6 bases from V and 4 bases from J, with 13 bases in between. CDR1 is MGHDK, CDR2 SYGVNS, per germline. CDR3 region: CASRGAVPYEQYF. Here the CDR3 DNA reads TGTGCCAGCAGGGGGGCAGTACCTTACGAGCAGTACTTC.

The V call is TRBV9, the J call TRBJ2-2; the match to TRBD2 covers 8 bases. Germline CDR1 SGDLS, CDR2 YYNGEE. J gave up 4 bases and V 3 bases, and 5 bases lay outside the gene matches. The CDR3 is 15 amino acids. The CDR3: CASSATSGPTGELFF. The CDR3, as DNA: TGTGCCAGCAGCGCCACTAGCGGCCCCACCGGGGAGCTGTTTTTT. Full variable domain (outside the CDR3, taken from reference TRBV9 and TRBJ2-2): DSGVTQTPKHLITATGQRVTLRCSPRSGDLSVYWYQQSLDQGLQFLIQYYNGEERAKGNILERFSAQQFPDLHSELNLSSLELGDSALYFCASSATSGPTGELFFGEGSRLTVL.

The chain joins TRBV7-3 to TRBJ2-2; weak D call: TRBD2 (5 bases). The ends were cut back, 5 bases at V and 9 bases at J, with 13 bases in the middle. The V gene's germline CDR1 is SGHTA and CDR2 FQGTGA. The CDR3 runs to 13 residues. The CDR3, as DNA: TGTGCCAGCAGCCAGCGGTCTGGGAGGGAGCTGTTTTTT. Translating it yields CASSQRSGRELFF.

This sequence joins TRBV6-1 and TRBJ1-3; possibly TRBD1 for D (6 bases). V gave up 0 bases and J gave up 3 bases, with 12 bases separating them. Germline V lookup: CDR1 MNHNS, CDR2 SASEGT. There are 16 residues in the CDR3. CDR3: CASSEASTGFGNTIYF. The CDR3 nucleotides read TGTGCCAGCAGTGAAGCGAGTACAGGGTTTGGAAACACCATATATTTT.

This chain links TRBV28 with TRBJ1-2; D is unclear. The length of the CDR3 is 11 residues. V dropped 5 bases and J dropped 7 bases, with 8 bases sitting between them. Germline lookup yields CDR1 MDHEN and CDR2 SYDVKM. In nucleotides, the CDR3 is TGTGCCAGCAGTGGGTGGGTTGGCTACACCTTC. Translating it yields CASSGWVGYTF.

The V call is TRBV19, the J call TRBJ1-2, with D possibly matching TRBD1 (6 bases). This CDR3 region has 14 residues. Per germline, CDR1 LNHDA and CDR2 SQIVND (reference sequence). V lost 3 bases to trimming and J lost 8 bases, with 16 bases between them. The CDR3 DNA follows: TGTGCCAGTAGTATGGGTCAGGGGAGAGGAGGCTACACCTTC. This gives the protein CASSMGQGRGGYTF.

The rearrangement joins TRBV29-1 to TRBJ1-2; 7 bases are a match to TRBD1. V was clipped by 8 bases and J by 3 bases; unmatched bases: 9. CDR3 length: 13 amino acids. Germline CDR1 is SQVTM and CDR2 is ANQGSEA. This CDR3 is CSTRTGVDYGYTF. In DNA, the CDR3 is TGCAGCACCCGGACAGGAGTGGACTATGGCTACACCTTC.

The gene calls are TRBV9 and TRBJ2-5; D is perhaps TRBD1 (6 bases). Trimming pared 0 bases from V and 2 bases from J, leaving 11 bases between. CDR1 is SGDLS, CDR2 YYNGEE, per germline. CDR3 size: 15 residues. CDR3 protein: CASSVDMGAQETQYF. The CDR3 bases are TGTGCCAGCAGCGTAGATATGGGGGCACAAGAGACCCAGTACTTC.

This rearrangement joins TRBV2 to TRBJ1-4, with 9 bases fitting TRBD1. This CDR3 is built from 21 residues. The V and J ends lost 4 bases and 3 bases, in that order; junction bases with no gene match: 21. Germline CDR1 reads SNHLY; CDR2 reads FYNNEI. CDR3 DNA: TGTGCCAGCAGTGCCCACATCAGCCGGGACAGGGTTTCTAGGGCTAATGAAAAACTGTTTTTT. It encodes CASSAHISRDRVSRANEKLFF.

The chain recombines TRBV5-1 with TRBJ2-1; 10 nucleotides match TRBD2. The CDR3 runs to 13 residues. V lost 4 bases and J lost 14; bases outside the gene matches: 9. Looked up from germline, CDR1 is SGHRS and CDR2 is YFSETQ. CDR3 bases: TGCGCCAGCAGCAACAGAGCCGGGACTAGCGAGTTCTTC. Its protein product is CASSNRAGTSEFF.

The V and J genes are TRBV7-8 and TRBJ2-4, with 7 nucleotides matching TRBD1. J was trimmed by 0 bases and V by 1 base; bases with no gene match: 15. The CDR3 covers 20 residues. Germline CDR1 reads SGHVS; CDR2 reads FQNEAQ. The CDR3 nucleotides are TGTGCCAGCAGCTTAGTGTACAGGGGCCAAGGTGATATAGCCAAAAACATTCAGTACTTC. Its protein is CASSLVYRGQGDIAKNIQYF. The full variable domain, in which reference TRBV7-8 and TRBJ2-4 provide the parts outside the CDR3, is GAGVSQSPRYKVAKRGQDVALRCDPISGHVSLFWYQQALGQGPEFLTYFQNEAQLDKSGLPSDRFFAERPEGSVSTLKIQRTQQEDSAVYLCASSLVYRGQGDIAKNIQYFGAGTRLSVL.

The chain recombines TRBV5-6 with TRBJ2-5, with no clear D. Germline CDR1 and CDR2: SGHDT and YYEEEE. The CDR3 consists of 14 residues. Trimming pared 4 bases from V and 1 base from J, leaving 11 bases between. CDR3: CASSRGSPQETQYF. In nucleotides, the CDR3 is TGTGCCAGCAGCCGAGGATCCCCCCAAGAGACCCAGTACTTC.

This clone was seen just once. This chain joins TRBV28 and TRBJ2-7; TRBD1 is a possible D gene (6 bases). CDR3 length: 14 amino acids. V was clipped by 7 bases and J by 3 bases, with 16 bases between them. Germline loops: CDR1 MDHEN, CDR2 SYDVKM. CDR3 sequence: CASTLVQGHYEQYF. The CDR3 DNA is TGTGCCAGCACCTTAGTACAGGGACACTACGAGCAGTACTTC. The complete variable domain, with remaining parts taken from reference TRBV28 and TRBJ2-7, reads DVKVTQSSRYLVKRTGEKVFLECVQDMDHENMFWYRQDPGLGLRLIYFSYDVKMKEKGDIPEGYSVSREKKERFSLILESASTNQTSMYLCASTLVQGHYEQYFGPGTRLTVT.

V and J are TRBV5-1 and TRBJ1-5, with D possibly being TRBD1 (5 bases). The CDR3 totals 15 residues. Per the germline V gene, CDR1 is SGHRS and CDR2 is YFSETQ. V gave up 0 bases and J gave up 4 bases, with 11 bases separating them. CDR3 region: CASSLAGAQNQPQHF. DNA for the CDR3: TGCGCCAGCAGCTTGGCTGGGGCCCAAAATCAGCCCCAGCATTTT.

This chain connects TRBV7-9 to TRBJ2-5, with D possibly being TRBD1 (5 bases). This CDR3 spans 17 amino acids. V shed 5 bases and J shed 0 bases, with 19 bases lying between them. Germline V gene lookup returns CDR1 SEHNR and CDR2 FQNEAQ (reference sequence). CDR3 loop: CASSPPPIGANQETQYF. The CDR3, as DNA: TGTGCCAGCAGCCCCCCGCCGATAGGGGCCAACCAAGAGACCCAGTACTTC.

V is TRBV19 and J is TRBJ2-7; the match to TRBD2 covers 7 bases. The junction had 7 bases not matched to a gene; V was cut back by 11 bases and J by 3 bases. There are 12 residues in the CDR3. In germline, CDR1 is LNHDA, CDR2 SQIVND (reference sequence). The DNA for the CDR3 is TGTGCCGCATCGACTAGCAGCTACGAGCAGTACTTC. As protein: CAASTSSYEQYF.

V gene TRBV21-1 combines with J gene TRBJ1-1. TRBV21-1 is labeled a pseudogene. The CDR3 extends over 14 amino acids. The CDR3 loop is CASSRDSAGTEAFF. Here the CDR3 DNA reads TGTGCCAGCAGCAGAGACTCGGCCGGCACTGAAGCTTTCTTT.

This clone came up once. The chain employs TRBV30 and TRBJ2-2; D uncertain. In germline, CDR1 is GTSNPN, CDR2 SVGIG (reference sequence). The V and J ends lost 1 base and 5 bases respectively, with 5 bases between them. The CDR3 consists of 12 residues. CDR3 coding DNA: TGTGCCTGGAGTGGGCAGACCGGGGAGCTGTTTTTT. It specifies CAWSGQTGELFF.

The chain combines TRBV2 with TRBJ2-1; 12 bases are shared with TRBD1. Germline lookup yields CDR1 SNHLY and CDR2 FYNNEI. V shed 6 bases and J 8 bases; nucleotides not matched to a gene: 5. This CDR3 is 14 amino acids long. CDR3 sequence reads: CASRRDRGPDEQFF. CDR3 DNA: TGTGCCAGCAGGAGGGACAGGGGGCCTGATGAGCAGTTCTTC.

The J gene is TRBJ1-5, the V gene TRBV2; D not certain. Germline loops: CDR1 SNHLY, CDR2 FYNNEI. V was cut by 0 bases and J by 6 bases, with 6 bases left in between. This CDR3 region has 13 residues. CDR3 sequence reads: CASSEARIQPQHF. The CDR3 DNA sequence: TGTGCCAGCAGTGAAGCCAGAATTCAGCCCCAGCATTTT.

This chain joins TRBV3-1 (or the pseudogene TRBV3-2) and TRBJ2-7; 8 bases fit TRBD2. The CDR3 has 16 amino acids. Trimming took 0 bases from V and 2 from J; bases not matched to a gene: 6. The germline V gene encodes CDR1 LGHDT and CDR2 YNNKEL (reference sequence). CDR3 sequence: CASSQDSLADTYEQYF. For the CDR3, the DNA is TGTGCCAGCAGCCAAGATTCACTAGCGGATACCTACGAGCAGTACTTC.

About this clone itself: The junction and the germline gene differ at one end; a read error may be behind it. The chain has TRBV7-7 and TRBJ2-7, with D possibly being TRBD1 (6 bases). The CDR3 covers 13 residues. CDR1 and CDR2 (germline): SSHAT, FNYEAQ (reference sequence). In DNA form, the CDR3 reads TGTGCTAGCAGCCCAGGGGTCCCCTACGAGCAGTACTTC. This codes for CASSPGVPYEQYF.

The chain employs TRBV10-3 and TRBJ2-7; 10 bases line up with TRBD2. The germline V gene encodes CDR1 ENHRY and CDR2 SYGVKD. CDR3 size: 15 residues. V shed 6 bases, J shed 3 bases, and the junction held 8 bases outside the gene matches. The CDR3 spells CAIRPSGSELYEQYF. CDR3 bases: TGTGCCATCAGGCCTAGCGGGAGTGAACTCTACGAGCAGTACTTC.

This clone came up once. The chain uses TRBV4-1 and TRBJ1-6, with no clear D. Trimming shortened V by 0 bases and J by 3 bases, and 15 bases separated the two germline ends. Germline V gene data show CDR1 as MGHRA and CDR2 as YSYEKL. This CDR3 has 18 residues. CDR3 sequence reads: CASSQDPARAFYNSPLHF. The CDR3 DNA reads TGCGCCAGCAGCCAAGATCCTGCCCGAGCTTTCTATAATTCACCCCTCCACTTT.

This chain joins TRBV19 and TRBJ1-6, with D unclear. CDR3 size: 17 residues. Per germline, CDR1 LNHDA and CDR2 SQIVND (reference sequence). Trimming took 3 bases from V and 4 from J, leaving 16 bases between them. The CDR3 sequence: CASSMMPGRRYNSPLHF. The CDR3 DNA follows: TGTGCCAGTAGTATGATGCCCGGACGGAGATATAATTCACCCCTCCACTTT.

A single count supports this clone. The gene calls are TRBV10-3 and TRBJ2-7; D remains unclear. Trimming left V 2 bases short and J 0 bases short, with 8 bases between. CDR1 is ENHRY, CDR2 SYGVKD, per germline. The CDR3 runs 14 residues. CDR3 in DNA: TGTGCCATCAGTGAGGGGGTTGGCTCCTACGAGCAGTACTTC. This translates into CAISEGVGSYEQYF.

The chain has TRBV6-5 and TRBJ1-4, with TRBD1 matching over 7 bases. CDR3 length equals 15 residues. Trimming cost V 4 bases and J 3 bases; bases outside gene matches: 5. CDR1 and CDR2 (germline): MNHEY, SVGAGI. In DNA form, the CDR3 reads TGTGCCAGCAGTTTCGCAGGGGGTCCTAATGAAAAACTGTTTTTT. Translation: CASSFAGGPNEKLFF.

The chain uses TRBV3-1 (or the pseudogene TRBV3-2) and TRBJ2-5; 8 nucleotides align to TRBD2. The CDR3 extends over 15 amino acids. The V segment lost 2 bases and the J segment 5 bases; nucleotides outside the gene matches: 7. Germline lookup yields CDR1 LGHDT and CDR2 YNNKEL (reference sequence). The CDR3 loop is CASSQNGQRGETQYF. The DNA of the CDR3 is TGTGCCAGCAGCCAAAACGGACAGCGGGGGGAGACCCAGTACTTC.

This clone was recorded once. The CDR3 DNA reads as TGTGCCAGCAGCTCCCTTCGGGGAGGGGGGGACACTGAAGCTTTCTTT. It codes for CASSSLRGGGDTEAFF. V gene TRBV11-2 combines with J gene TRBJ1-1, with D possibly matching TRBD1 (6 bases). The germline V and J ends were trimmed by 4 bases and 3 bases, with 18 bases remaining between them. Germline CDR1 is SGHAT and CDR2 is FQNNGV. This CDR3 has 16 residues.